This T cell receptor beta chain was captured by sequencing in a study of beta chain features in type 1 diabetes. Findings and caveats of the study: More deletions and fewer insertions at VDJ junctions were found in patients with type 1 diabetes.

On this clone itself: What it binds is not known.

Populations isolated by sorting all had purity greater than 98%. Expressed TCRB transcripts were sequenced because the entire RNA isolate underwent reverse transcription. Naive, central memory and regulatory T cell samples averaged roughly 3.5 million immunoSEQ reads each. The data were produced by immunoSEQ multiplex PCR, yet TCRdb's version contains in-frame clones alone and is incomplete. The sample consists of hundreds of thousands of clones, approximately 15% of them appearing once. From germline, CDR1 is SNHLY and CDR2 FYNNEI. V was clipped by 8 bases and J by 6 bases, with 18 bases between them. The CDR3 has 14 amino acids.

This chain uses TRBV2 with TRBJ2-3; D is possibly TRBD2 (5 bases). Sequencing used naive CD4+ T cells from blood. The origin of this receptor is a man aged 25-45 years in good health. The CDR3 region is CASGLQLQRDTQYF. In DNA, the CDR3 is TGTGCCAGCGGACTTCAGCTTCAAAGGGATACGCAGTATTTT. Drawing the rest from reference TRBV2 and TRBJ2-3, the complete variable domain is EPEVTQTPSHQVTQMGQEVILRCVPISNHLYFYWYRQILGQKVEFLVSFYNNEISEKSEIFDDQFSVERPDGSNFTLKIRSTKLEDSAMYFCASGLQLQRDTQYFGPGTRLTVL.